Here is one T cell receptor beta chain with its context. What it binds is unknown. The library targeted TCRbeta and was prepared with unique molecular identifiers. TCRdb ran MiXCR on the PCR reads and lists one entry per CDR3 protein. The data contain 250,000 to 300,000 distinct CDR3 sequences, roughly 7.8% of them singletons. The data stem from a study of T-cell reconstitution after alpha-beta-depleted transplantation in children. Whole-study findings and limits: High day-60 TCRbeta diversity in some patients came from surviving recipient T cells and thymic progenitors. Reportedly, roughly two months post-transplant, alpha-beta T cells arose from several hundred expanded graft clones. At the one-year point after transplant, T-cell counts and TCRbeta diversity were found to come mostly from T cells that had been newly produced.

The CDR3 totals 13 residues. The chain recombines TRBV21-1 with TRBJ1-1; whether TRBD1, the table's D call, matches the DNA was not checked. TRBV21-1 is an annotated pseudogene. Sequences were derived from peripheral blood, sampled 360 days after TCRalphabeta/CD19-depleted stem cell transplant. The TCR comes from a female patient aged 2 to 10 who had a stem cell transplant for Fanconi anemia, so the T cells may come from the graft donor. CDR3 loop: CASRRRVNTEAFF. In nucleotides, the CDR3 is TGTGCCAGCCGACGCAGGGTGAACACTGAAGCTTTCTTT.